This T cell receptor (beta chain) stems from a study of T cells of healthy individuals. TCRdb re-called the 5' RACE reads with MiXCR, one entry per CDR3 protein. The data show about 96,000 distinct CDR3 sequences, around 17% seen once. The CDR3 sequence is 15 residues long. J gave up 4 bases and V 3 bases, and 5 bases lay outside the gene matches. Germline V CDR1 and CDR2: SGHRS, YFSETQ. The chain joins TRBV5-1 to TRBJ1-4; the match to TRBD1 covers 8 bases. This TCR derives from a human donor in good health. In nucleotides, the CDR3 is TGCGCCAGCAGCTCCAGACAGGGGAGTAATGAAAAACTGTTTTTT. Translation: CASSSRQGSNEKLFF.